The 21 T cell receptor beta chains below all came from one sample that was sequenced in a study of shared clonotypes between healthy human individuals. Naive CD8 populations comprised CD45RO-negative cells positively selected for CCR7, excluding terminally differentiated effector memory CD45RA+ cells. Clones were read by immunoSEQ multiplex PCR, and TCRdb kept only the in-frame ones, dropping some. This table holds 1.5 million to 2.5 million clones, about 95% found once. Sequenced sample: naive CD8+ T cells sorted from blood. The source of these receptors is a man aged 18 to 35 in good health.

Here the CDR3 DNA reads TGTGCCTGGAGTGGGCTCCAGAACACTGAAGCTTTCTTT. This encodes CAWSGLQNTEAFF. This chain connects TRBV30 to TRBJ1-1, with unresolved D. The CDR3 consists of 13 residues. V was pared by 1 base and J by 1 base, with 7 bases between. Germline CDR1 and CDR2: GTSNPN and SVGIG (reference sequence).

J is TRBJ2-3 and V is TRBV27; TRBD1 matches at 8 bases. V trimming: 7 bases; J trimming: 1 base; junction bases outside the gene matches: 7. The CDR3 extends over 15 amino acids. The germline V gene encodes CDR1 MNHEY and CDR2 SMNVEV (reference sequence). Here the CDR3 DNA reads TGTGCCAGCACCCCCGACAGGGGTCGCACAGATACGCAGTATTTT. Amino acids: CASTPDRGRTDTQYF.

This rearrangement joins TRBV4-1 to TRBJ2-5; no clear D. CDR3 length: 13 residues. V gave up 2 bases and J gave up 0 bases, with 4 bases separating them. CDR1 and CDR2 (germline): MGHRA, YSYEKL. The CDR3: CASSQSNQETQYF. In DNA form, the CDR3 reads TGCGCCAGCAGCCAATCGAACCAAGAGACCCAGTACTTC.

The J gene is TRBJ2-3, the V gene TRBV7-9, with a possible D match to TRBD2 (7 bases). The ends were cut back, 5 bases at V and 4 bases at J, with 19 bases in the middle. CDR1 is SEHNR, CDR2 FQNEAQ, per germline (reference sequence). The CDR3 has 16 amino acids. The CDR3 DNA sequence: TGTGCCAGCAGCCCTCGAGGGGGGGCGGGTGCAGATACGCAGTATTTT. Translating gives CASSPRGGAGADTQYF.

The chain employs TRBV29-1 and TRBJ2-7, with TRBD1 as a possible D gene (5 bases). Trimming removed 4 bases at V and 7 bases at J, with 14 bases between. The CDR3 is made up of 12 amino acids. Germline V gene sequence: CDR1 SQVTM, CDR2 ANQGSEA. The CDR3 coding sequence is TGCAGCGTTGTGTCAGGGCGTTGGGAGCAGTACTTC. As protein: CSVVSGRWEQYF.

Concerning this clone itself: This same CDR3 is encoded by further DNA sequences in the sample. The J gene is TRBJ2-7, the V gene TRBV5-6, with D maybe TRBD2 (6 bases). Trimming stripped 0 bases from V and 1 base from J, with 8 bases between. The CDR3 totals 14 residues. Germline-derived CDR1 and CDR2 are SGHDT and YYEEEE. CDR3 DNA sequence: TGTGCCAGCAGCTTGGCGGGGGTATCCTACGAGCAGTACTTC. It translates to CASSLAGVSYEQYF.

V gene TRBV29-1 combines with J gene TRBJ1-2; D is unclear. V was trimmed by 0 bases and J by 5 bases, leaving 7 bases between them. CDR1 and CDR2 (germline): SQVTM, ANQGSEA. The CDR3 is 12 amino acids. CDR3: CSVEEVEYGYTF. The CDR3 DNA follows: TGCAGCGTTGAAGAGGTTGAATATGGCTACACCTTC.

V usage is TRBV28 and J usage is TRBJ2-7; 8 bases match TRBD2. This CDR3 region has 14 residues. V dropped 7 bases and J dropped 4; count of bases not matched to a gene: 9. Germline V gene data show CDR1 as MDHEN and CDR2 as SYDVKM. The CDR3 coding sequence is TGTGCCAGCAAACCGCCGAGCGGGGGATACGAGCAGTACTTC. It specifies CASKPPSGGYEQYF.

This sequence joins TRBV13 and TRBJ2-7; D gene ambiguous. This CDR3 spans 12 amino acids. The V gene lost 1 base and the J gene lost 6 bases, with 7 bases spanning the gap. Looked up from germline, CDR1 is PRHDT and CDR2 is FYEKMQ (reference sequence). For the CDR3, the DNA is TGTGCCAGCAGCTTAGTTCAAGGCGAGCAGTACTTC. Protein: CASSLVQGEQYF.

This chain links TRBV13 with TRBJ1-2; D unclear. Trimming shortened V by 2 bases and J by 1 base, and 8 bases separated the two germline ends. This CDR3 is 14 amino acids long. Looked up from germline, CDR1 is PRHDT and CDR2 is FYEKMQ (reference sequence). CDR3 amino acids: CASSLKGSNYGYTF. As DNA, the CDR3 is TGTGCCAGCAGCTTAAAGGGCAGTAACTATGGCTACACCTTC.

As for this clone: The same CDR3 is also encoded by other DNA sequences in this sample. The V call is TRBV28, the J call TRBJ1-1; the match to TRBD1 covers 7 bases. The CDR3 is 14 residues long. Per germline, CDR1 MDHEN and CDR2 SYDVKM. The junction had 4 bases not matched to a gene; V was cut back by 2 bases and J by 4 bases. Written as DNA, the CDR3 is TGTGCCAGCAGTTTAACAGGGGTGGGCACTGAAGCTTTCTTT. Its translation is CASSLTGVGTEAFF. The full variable domain, in which reference TRBV28 and TRBJ1-1 provide the parts outside the CDR3, is DVKVTQSSRYLVKRTGEKVFLECVQDMDHENMFWYRQDPGLGLRLIYFSYDVKMKEKGDIPEGYSVSREKKERFSLILESASTNQTSMYLCASSLTGVGTEAFFGQGTRLTVV.

The chain recombines TRBV4-3 with TRBJ1-6; the match to TRBD1 covers 9 bases. The CDR3 spans 16 residues. V lost 0 bases and J lost 8; bases outside the gene matches: 5. Germline V lookup: CDR1 LGHNA, CDR2 YSLEER. The CDR3 DNA is TGCGCCAGCAGCCAAGAAGGGGGACAGGGAGATTCACCCCTCCACTTT. Translation gives CASSQEGGQGDSPLHF.

The count of this clone is one. The chain recombines TRBV30 with TRBJ1-1; D is ambiguous. The length of the CDR3 is 13 residues. The V end was cut by 0 bases, the J end by 3 bases, with 8 bases between. Germline V gene sequence: CDR1 GTSNPN, CDR2 SVGIG (reference sequence). The DNA of the CDR3 is TGTGCCTGGAGTGTGGGGAGGCACACTGAAGCTTTCTTT. Translating gives CAWSVGRHTEAFF. The full variable domain, rest sourced from reference TRBV30 and TRBJ1-1, is SQTIHQWPATLVQPVGSPLSLECTVEGTSNPNLYWYRQAAGRGLQLLFYSVGIGQISSEVPQNLSASRPQDRQFILSSKKLLLSDSGFYLCAWSVGRHTEAFFGQGTRLTVV.

The J gene is TRBJ2-1, the V gene TRBV18; weak D call: TRBD1 (6 bases). The germline V and J ends were trimmed by 2 bases and 9 bases, with 20 bases remaining between them. Germline CDR1 is KGHSH and CDR2 is LQKENI. There are 16 residues in the CDR3. The CDR3 DNA sequence: TGTGCCAGCTCACCATTATCGATTGGGGGCTTGGGTGAGCAGTTCTTC. Protein product: CASSPLSIGGLGEQFF.

The rearrangement uses TRBV28 and TRBJ2-7; TRBD1 agrees at 9 bases. With V trimmed by 8 bases and J by 2 bases, 4 bases remained unmatched. The CDR3 sequence is 13 residues long. Germline V gives CDR1 MDHEN, CDR2 SYDVKM. CDR3 DNA sequence: TGTGCCAGCGGCCGGGACAGGGCCTACGAGCAGTACTTC. This gives the protein CASGRDRAYEQYF.

The J gene is TRBJ2-1, the V gene TRBV28, with 8 bases matching TRBD1. Germline V gene lookup returns CDR1 MDHEN and CDR2 SYDVKM. The V segment lost 5 bases and the J segment 4 bases; nucleotides outside the gene matches: 13. This CDR3 region has 17 residues. As DNA, the CDR3 is TGTGCCAGCAGTCCACAGGGGGGCTGGGGAGATTACAATGAGCAGTTCTTC. Its protein is CASSPQGGWGDYNEQFF.

The chain links TRBV19 to TRBJ2-1; D not resolved. This CDR3 contains 18 residues. Germline-derived CDR1 and CDR2 are LNHDA and SQIVND (reference sequence). The V and J ends lost 2 bases and 3 bases respectively, with 20 bases between them. The CDR3 DNA reads as TGTGCCAGTAGTATAACGGTGATGGCACCAAAGGTCTACAATGAGCAGTTCTTC. This sequence encodes CASSITVMAPKVYNEQFF.

Written as DNA, the CDR3 is TGCGCCAGCAGCTTGGAATGGCCAGGGAATAACTATGGCTACACCTTC. Encoded protein: CASSLEWPGNNYGYTF. The chain couples TRBV5-1 to TRBJ1-2, with D possibly being TRBD1 (5 bases). The CDR3 runs to 16 residues. Trimming stripped 0 bases from V and 1 base from J, with 13 bases between. Germline CDR1 is SGHRS and CDR2 is YFSETQ.

This chain joins TRBV5-6 and TRBJ2-1; 9 positions match TRBD2. The CDR3 is 16 residues long. The V segment lost 2 bases and the J segment 7 bases; nucleotides outside the gene matches: 10. The germline gives CDR1 SGHDT, CDR2 YYEEEE. The DNA of the CDR3 is TGTGCCAGCAGCTTTCAACTAGCGGGTTCTTGGAATGAGCAGTTCTTC. It specifies CASSFQLAGSWNEQFF.

This rearrangement joins TRBV5-5 to TRBJ2-7; no reliable D call. This CDR3 comprises 13 residues. Per the germline V gene, CDR1 is SGHKS and CDR2 is YYEKEE (reference sequence). Trimming pared 0 bases from V and 5 bases from J, leaving 9 bases between. The CDR3 sequence is CASSLGVGDEQYF. The CDR3 DNA sequence: TGTGCCAGCAGCTTGGGAGTCGGTGACGAGCAGTACTTC.

The chain recombines TRBV6-5 with TRBJ2-7, with D maybe TRBD1 (6 bases). With 5 bases removed from V and 4 bases from J, the gap between germline ends came to 18 bases. The CDR3 runs 15 residues. Germline values: CDR1 MNHEY, CDR2 SVGAGI. The CDR3 loop is CASSPPGGGAYEQYF. The CDR3 DNA sequence: TGTGCCAGCAGTCCCCCGGGTGGGGGCGCGTACGAGCAGTACTTC.